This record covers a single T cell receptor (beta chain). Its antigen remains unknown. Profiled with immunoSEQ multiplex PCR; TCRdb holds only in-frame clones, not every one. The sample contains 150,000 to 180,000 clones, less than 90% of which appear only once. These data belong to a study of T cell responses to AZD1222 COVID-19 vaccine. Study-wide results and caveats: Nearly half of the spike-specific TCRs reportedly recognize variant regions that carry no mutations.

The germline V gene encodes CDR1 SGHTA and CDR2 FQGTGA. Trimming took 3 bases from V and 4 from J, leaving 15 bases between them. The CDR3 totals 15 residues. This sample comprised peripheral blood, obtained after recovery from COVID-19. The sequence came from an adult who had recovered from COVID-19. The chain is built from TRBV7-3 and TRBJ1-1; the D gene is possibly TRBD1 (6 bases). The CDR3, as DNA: TGTGCCAGCAGCTTGGGCGTGGGGGCTCCCACTGAAGCTTTCTTT. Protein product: CASSLGVGAPTEAFF. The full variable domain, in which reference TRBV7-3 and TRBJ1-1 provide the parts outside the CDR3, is GAGVSQTPSNKVTEKGKYVELRCDPISGHTALYWYRQSLGQGPEFLIYFQGTGAADDSGLPNDRFFAVRPEGSVSTLKIQRTERGDSAVYLCASSLGVGAPTEAFFGQGTRLTVV.